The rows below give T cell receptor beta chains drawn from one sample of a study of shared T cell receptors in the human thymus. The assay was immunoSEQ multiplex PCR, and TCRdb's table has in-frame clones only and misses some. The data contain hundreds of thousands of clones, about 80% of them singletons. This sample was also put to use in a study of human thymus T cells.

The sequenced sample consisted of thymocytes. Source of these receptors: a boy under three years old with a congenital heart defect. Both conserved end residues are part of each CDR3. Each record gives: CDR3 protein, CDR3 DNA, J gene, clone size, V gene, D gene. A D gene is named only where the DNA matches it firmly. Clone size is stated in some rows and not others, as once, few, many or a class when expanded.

CASSFTQRATGDEQFF | TGTGCCAGCAGCTTTACCCAACGGGCGACAGGGGATGAGCAGTTCTTC | TRBJ2-1 | . | TRBV11-3 | TRBD1
CASSPTPGLQKSYEQYF | TGTGCCAGCAGCCCGACTCCGGGACTCCAAAAGTCCTACGAGCAGTACTTC | TRBJ2-7 | few | TRBV28 | .
CASSYGHLGNQPQHF | TGTGCCAGCAGTTACGGACATTTGGGCAATCAGCCCCAGCATTTT | TRBJ1-5 | few | TRBV6-5 | .
CASSAGIATNEKLFF | TGTGCCAGCAGCGCAGGGATTGCAACTAATGAAAAACTGTTTTTT | TRBJ1-4 | . | TRBV7-9 | .
CAWMPFGGKNIQYF | TGTGCCTGGATGCCCTTCGGGGGCAAAAACATTCAGTACTTC | TRBJ2-4 | . | TRBV30 | .
CAWSAQGGNQPQHF | TGTGCCTGGAGTGCCCAGGGTGGCAATCAGCCCCAGCATTTT | TRBJ1-5 | . | TRBV30 | .
CASSLGGLDTEAFF | TGTGCCAGCAGCCTAGGGGGCTTGGACACTGAAGCTTTCTTT | TRBJ1-1 | . | TRBV6-5 | TRBD1
CASSQESARRDTEAFF | TGCGCCAGCAGCCAAGAAAGTGCCCGCCGGGACACTGAAGCTTTCTTT | TRBJ1-1 | . | TRBV4-1 | .
CASSLHRRDRGEQFF | TGTGCCAGCAGCTTACATCGTCGGGACAGGGGTGAGCAGTTCTTC | TRBJ2-1 | . | TRBV5-8 | TRBD1
CASSNRTGRIHNEQFF | TGTGCCAGTAGCAACCGGACAGGGAGAATCCACAATGAGCAGTTCTTC | TRBJ2-1 | . | TRBV19 | TRBD1
CATRGQISRGYTF | TGTGCCACCCGGGGACAGATCTCGAGGGGCTACACCTTC | TRBJ1-2 | . | TRBV6-5 | TRBD1
CASSLAGTLNTEAFF | TGTGCCAGCAGTTTGGCCGGGACACTGAACACTGAAGCTTTCTTT | TRBJ1-1 | . | TRBV28 | .
CASSEGSGGYEQYF | TGTGCCAGCAGTGAAGGTTCGGGGGGCTACGAGCAGTACTTC | TRBJ2-7 | . | TRBV6-1 | TRBD2
CATSGQGGGGYTF | TGTGCCACCTCCGGACAGGGAGGGGGTGGCTACACCTTC | TRBJ1-2 | . | TRBV28 | TRBD1
CASSAPPGGWQETQYF | TGTGCCAGCAGCGCCCCCCCGGGAGGTTGGCAAGAGACCCAGTACTTC | TRBJ2-5 | . | TRBV7-8 | TRBD2
CASSQDWGGGQPQHF | TGCGCCAGCAGCCAAGATTGGGGGGGAGGTCAGCCCCAGCATTTT | TRBJ1-5 | . | TRBV4-3 | .
CARNGGVYGYTF | TGTGCCAGAAATGGAGGGGTATATGGCTACACCTTC | TRBJ1-2 | few | TRBV5-3 | .
CASRPSARYEQYF | TGTGCCAGCAGGCCTAGCGCTAGGTACGAGCAGTACTTC | TRBJ2-7 | . | TRBV2 | .
CATRKTGPGGHNYGYTF | TGTGCCACCCGCAAGACCGGTCCGGGGGGACATAACTATGGCTACACCTTC | TRBJ1-2 | . | TRBV19 | .
CASSQERGAGANVLTF | TGTGCCAGCAGCCAAGAGCGGGGCGCTGGGGCCAACGTCCTGACTTTC | TRBJ2-6 | few | TRBV14 | .
CASSQGSRPSEQYF | TGTGCCAGCAGCCAAGGTTCTAGGCCCTCCGAGCAGTACTTC | TRBJ2-7 | . | TRBV4-2 | .
CASSPGVAGETDTQYF | TGTGCCAGCAGCCCCGGGGTAGCGGGAGAGACAGATACGCAGTATTTT | TRBJ2-3 | . | TRBV9 | TRBD2
CASSSRTSGRSTEQFF | TGTGCCAGCAGCTCACGGACTAGCGGGAGGTCCACTGAGCAGTTCTTC | TRBJ2-1 | few | TRBV7-2 | TRBD2
CASSPDRGGEKLFF | TGTGCCAGCAGCCCGGACAGGGGGGGGGAAAAACTGTTTTTT | TRBJ1-4 | . | TRBV4-2 | TRBD1
CAISESALADTQYF | TGTGCCATCAGTGAGTCGGCTCTAGCAGATACGCAGTATTTT | TRBJ2-3 | . | TRBV10-3 | .
CASSPGGSSYEQYF | TGCGCCAGCAGCCCAGGGGGCTCCTCCTACGAGCAGTACTTC | TRBJ2-7 | once | TRBV4-3 | TRBD1
CASSLATVQETQYF | TGTGCCAGCAGCTTAGCGACAGTCCAAGAGACCCAGTACTTC | TRBJ2-5 | . | TRBV7-9 | .
CASGLPTPPSGSGDEQFF | TGTGCTAGTGGTTTGCCCACCCCCCCGAGCGGGAGCGGAGATGAGCAGTTCTTC | TRBJ2-1 | . | TRBV12-5 | TRBD2
CASSSLRAVEQFF | TGTGCCAGCAGTTCGCTCAGGGCGGTTGAGCAGTTCTTC | TRBJ2-1 | . | TRBV28 | .
CSVEDQGEPPGGFF | TGCAGCGTTGAAGATCAGGGTGAACCACCAGGGGGGTTCTTC | TRBJ2-1 | . | TRBV29-1 | TRBD1
CASSTSGRLAGAWGKTQYF | TGTGCCAGCAGCACTAGTGGGCGTCTAGCGGGAGCCTGGGGGAAGACCCAGTACTTC | TRBJ2-5 | . | TRBV5-4 | TRBD2
CASSRRQVSEDIQYF | TGTGCCAGCAGCCGTAGACAGGTCTCAGAGGACATTCAGTACTTC | TRBJ2-4 | . | TRBV7-2 | .
CASSRKGRGNTEAFF | TGCGCCAGCAGCCGGAAGGGCAGGGGGAACACTGAAGCTTTCTTT | TRBJ1-1 | . | TRBV4-3 | .